Following are 5 T cell receptor beta chains from one sample sequenced in a study of blood T cell repertoires in COVID-19 (dated by TCRdb to 2018 to 2021). The library was made by the immunoSEQ multiplex PCR assay. Imported from immuneACCESS, the table was reduced by TCRdb to in-frame sequences with V and J called. These copies leave out some clones; in studies compared against another copy, an unresolved V gene accounts for under half, and the cause of the remainder is not known. This sample is represented by 70,000 to 100,000 clones; roughly nine tenths of them were singletons. The ten biggest clones cover around 16% of the sample. Material for sequencing was peripheral blood. The receptors here all came from a woman aged 55-70 years with COVID-19, enrolled during active disease.

In its sample, this clone was seen once. The rearrangement links TRBV6-2 or TRBV6-3 to TRBJ2-3, with a possible D match to TRBD1 (6 bases). The V end lost 0 bases, the J end lost 0 bases, and 16 bases lay between the germline ends. The CDR3 has 18 residues. From germline, CDR1 is MNHEY and CDR2 SVGEGT. The CDR3 protein is CASSYSRGGPSSTDTQYF. The CDR3 bases are TGTGCCAGCAGTTACTCGAGAGGGGGTCCTTCTAGCACAGATACGCAGTATTTT.

The rearrangement links TRBV7-2 to TRBJ1-1; no firm D call. The CDR3 has 11 amino acids. Germline V lookup: CDR1 SGHTA, CDR2 FQGNSA. V was pared by 5 bases and J by 6 bases, with 7 bases between. CDR3 sequence reads: CASSLPAEAFF. The CDR3 bases are TGTGCCAGCAGCCTCCCAGCTGAAGCTTTCTTT.

The chain is built from TRBV6-1 and TRBJ1-2, with 9 bases matching TRBD1. CDR3 length: 14 amino acids. Trimming at V came to 2 bases and at J to 9 bases, leaving 7 bases not matched to a gene. In germline, CDR1 is MNHNS, CDR2 SASEGT. DNA for the CDR3: TGTGCCAGCAGTGAACAACAGGGGGCTTGGAGCTACACCTTC. It is translated as CASSEQQGAWSYTF.

V and J are TRBV9 and TRBJ2-7; TRBD1 is a possible D gene (6 bases). Germline-derived CDR1 and CDR2 are SGDLS and YYNGEE. This CDR3 comprises 15 residues. Deletions cut 0 bases from V and 5 bases from J, with 15 bases between. The CDR3 loop reads CASSVGVTGGDEQYF. CDR3 coding DNA: TGTGCCAGCAGCGTAGGTGTGACAGGTGGCGACGAGCAGTACTTC.

The rearrangement links TRBV6-5 to TRBJ2-1, with a weak D call TRBD2 (5 bases). The CDR3 runs 14 residues. Trimming pared 6 bases from V and 4 bases from J, leaving 13 bases between. CDR1 MNHEY and CDR2 SVGAGI come from the germline V gene. The CDR3 DNA reads TGTGCCAGCAGACAAAAAGGGAGTTACAATGAGCAGTTCTTC. As protein: CASRQKGSYNEQFF.